The rows below give T cell receptor beta chains drawn from one sample of a study of T-cell memory formation after mild COVID-19. Each CDR3 protein gets one entry after TCRdb re-called the 5' RACE reads with MiXCR. The sample shows 190,000 or so distinct CDR3 sequences, roughly a tenth of them seen only once. Sequenced sample: PBMCs or a T cell subset sorted from them (not recorded which). Receptors originate from a man between 18 and 35 years old who had mild COVID-19 (a few samples of this study predate the infection). Cell type and time point are not known. Each CDR3 is given with its conserved first and last residue. A D gene is named only where the DNA matches it firmly. Some rows mark clone size as missing; the rest say once, few, many or name a class of expanded clone.

TRBJ2-3	.	TRBV6-5	TRBD2	TGTGCCAGCAGTTACTCGGGGGGGGTGGATACGCAGTATTTT	CASSYSGGVDTQYF
TRBJ2-1	medium-sized	TRBV6-2/TRBV6-3	TRBD1	TGTGCCAGCAGTCCCCTCCGGGACAGGGTGGACAATGAGCAGTTCTTC	CASSPLRDRVDNEQFF
TRBJ1-5	few	TRBV18	TRBD1	TGTGCCAGCTCACCGACAGGGCAGTTTCAGCCCCAGCATTTT	CASSPTGQFQPQHF
TRBJ1-1	.	TRBV5-6	TRBD1	TGTGCCAGCAGCTTGCCCACTCGACAGGGACGGCACACTGAAGCTTTCTTT	CASSLPTRQGRHTEAFF
TRBJ2-1	few	TRBV12-3/TRBV12-4	TRBD2	TGTGCCAGCAACATAGCGGGGGGGCACTACAATGAGCAGTTCTTC	CASNIAGGHYNEQFF
TRBJ2-3	.	TRBV12-5	.	TGTGCTAGCCACGGCCTGGTCACAGATACGCAGTATTTT	CASHGLVTDTQYF
TRBJ2-3	.	TRBV5-1	TRBD2	TGCGCCAGCAGCTTGAGTAGCGGGGTGGCAGATGCGCAGTATTTT	CASSLSSGVADAQYF
TRBJ1-3	few	TRBV7-8	.	TGTGCCAGCAGCGTGACACCGTCTGGAAACACCATATATTTT	CASSVTPSGNTIYF
TRBJ1-1	few	TRBV11-3	.	TGTGCCAGCAGCCTTAGGGGGGCATTGACTGAAGCTTTCTTT	CASSLRGALTEAFF
TRBJ2-5	.	TRBV2	.	TGTGCCAGCAATACGTGGATTCAGGAGACCCAGTACTTC	CASNTWIQETQYF
TRBJ1-5	many	TRBV4-1	TRBD1	TGCGCCAGCAGCCAAGGCCCCACAGGGGGCTGGCAGCCCCAGCATTTT	CASSQGPTGGWQPQHF
TRBJ1-6	few	TRBV5-1	TRBD1	TGCGCCAGCAGCCGGGACAGGGCAAATTCACCCCTCCACTTT	CASSRDRANSPLHF
TRBJ1-2	few	TRBV29-1	.	TGCAGCGTCTCACCCCTGGGGGGCTCGGCGGATGGCTACACCTTC	CSVSPLGGSADGYTF
TRBJ2-5	few	TRBV29-1	.	TGCAGCTCAGGGGGGATACAAGAGACCCAGTACTTC	CSSGGIQETQYF
TRBJ2-2	medium-sized	TRBV7-9	.	TGTGCCAGCAGGAAAAACCGAGACGGCGACACCGGGGAGCTGTTTTTT	CASRKNRDGDTGELFF
TRBJ2-2	few	TRBV5-1	.	TGCGCCAGCAGACCGGCGGAGCTGAACACCGGGGAGCTGTTTTTT	CASRPAELNTGELFF
TRBJ1-5	few	TRBV7-2	.	TGTGCCAGCAGCACAAGAGGACAACAGCCCCAGCATTTT	CASSTRGQQPQHF
TRBJ2-1	few	TRBV7-7	TRBD2	TGTGCTAGCAGCTTAGTCCCGGGACTAGGACGTCATGCGCTAGTTAACAATGAGCAGTTCTTC	CASSLVPGLGRHALVNNEQFF
TRBJ1-4	once	TRBV4-2	.	TGTGCCAGCTGCCAGGGAGGTGAAAAACTGTTTTTT	CASCQGGEKLFF
TRBJ1-6	.	TRBV7-2	.	TGTGCCAGCAGCTCTTACAGCCGAGATGGGTCACCCCTCCACTTT	CASSSYSRDGSPLHF
TRBJ2-7	many	TRBV19	.	TGTGCCAGTAGTATGGTACAGGCTGGGTACTACGAGCAGTACTTC	CASSMVQAGYYEQYF
TRBJ2-2	.	TRBV25-1	TRBD1	TGTGCCAGCAGTGCAGGTCGGACAGGGGCCATCGGGGAGCTGTTTTTT	CASSAGRTGAIGELFF
TRBJ2-7	many	TRBV2	TRBD2	TGTGCCACCGGGACTAGCGGGGCCTACGAGCAGTACTTC	CATGTSGAYEQYF
TRBJ2-1	.	TRBV3-1	TRBD1	TGTGCCAGCAGCCAAGTGCCCGAGACAGGGGTAAGCGAGCAGTTCTTC	CASSQVPETGVSEQFF
TRBJ1-6	few	TRBV6-1	.	TGTGCCATCCAGCGGACGGGGAATTCACCCCTCCACTTT	CAIQRTGNSPLHF
TRBJ2-7	many	TRBV29-1	.	TGCAGCGTTGATAGTCGCGCGGGGCCTTCCTACGAGCAGTACTTC	CSVDSRAGPSYEQYF
TRBJ2-5	few	TRBV21-1	.	TGTGCCAGCAGCAAAGCTCGGGCGCAGAAAGGAAGAGAGACCCAGTACTTC	CASSKARAQKGRETQYF
TRBJ1-2	.	TRBV20-1	.	TGCAGTGCCAGGGCCCTTCCATGGGGCTACACCTTC	CSARALPWGYTF
TRBJ1-2	few	TRBV18	TRBD1	TGTGCCAGCTCACCCCGACAGGGGGATGACGGCTACACCTTC	CASSPRQGDDGYTF
TRBJ2-1	.	TRBV18	TRBD1	TGTGCCAGCTCGCGGGACAGGGATAATTATGAGCAGTTCTTC	CASSRDRDNYEQFF
TRBJ2-5	few	TRBV4-3	.	TGCGCCAGCAGCCAAGATTACAGGGCGTGGCGGATGGAGACCCAGTACTTC	CASSQDYRAWRMETQYF
TRBJ2-2	few	TRBV4-2	TRBD2	TGTGCCAGCAGCCCCCAAGGGTCTGGACTAGCGGGGGGGCACACCGGGGAGCTGTTTTTT	CASSPQGSGLAGGHTGELFF
TRBJ1-6	.	TRBV12-3/TRBV12-4	.	TGTGCCAGCAGATTGGGTTTCCGAGTCTCACCCCTCCACTTT	CASRLGFRVSPLHF
TRBJ1-1	many	TRBV5-1	.	TGCGCCAGCAGCTGGGACAAAACTGAAGCTTTCTTT	CASSWDKTEAFF
TRBJ2-5	.	TRBV9	.	TGTGCCAGCAGCGCAAGGGGGGCCGCAGAGACCCAGTACTTC	CASSARGAAETQYF
TRBJ1-5	.	TRBV4-1	.	TGCGCCAGCAGCCAGGCCGGGACTACTATGCCCCAGCATTTT	CASSQAGTTMPQHF
TRBJ2-7	.	TRBV6-5	TRBD1	TGTGCCAGCAGTTACGCCGGGACAGAGTTCTACGAGCAGTACTTC	CASSYAGTEFYEQYF
TRBJ2-5	few	TRBV9	.	TGTGCCAGCAGCGTAGGGGGGTTCCAAGAGACCCAGTACTTC	CASSVGGFQETQYF
TRBJ1-2	.	TRBV18	.	TGTGCCAGCTCGACAAGGGGTGTCTACACCTTC	CASSTRGVYTF
TRBJ2-5	.	TRBV15	TRBD1	TGTGCCACCAGCAGACCAGGGGGCGCAGAGACCCAGTACTTC	CATSRPGGAETQYF
TRBJ2-7	many	TRBV20-1	.	TGCAGTGCTAGAGATGATCTCTACGAGCAGTACTTC	CSARDDLYEQYF
TRBJ2-1	.	TRBV5-1	.	TGCGCCAGCGAGCTCACCCCGGGGGCCGGTGAGCAGTTCTTC	CASELTPGAGEQFF
TRBJ2-4	few	TRBV20-1	.	TGCAGTGCTAGAGACGAGAAGAACATTCAGTACTTC	CSARDEKNIQYF
TRBJ2-2	.	TRBV9	.	TGTGCCAGCAGCGTAGGGGGAGAGAACACCGGGGAGCTGTTTTTT	CASSVGGENTGELFF
TRBJ2-3	few	TRBV27	.	TGTGCCAGCAGTGCCCCCGGCAGGGGCACAGATACGCAGTATTTT	CASSAPGRGTDTQYF
TRBJ2-3	few	TRBV4-3	.	TGCGCCAGCAGCCCCATGGATGGCAGGTCGTTTACAGATACGCAGTATTTT	CASSPMDGRSFTDTQYF
TRBJ1-3	few	TRBV29-1	.	TGCAGCGTTGCTGGGGGGCCGGGAAACACCATATATTTT	CSVAGGPGNTIYF
TRBJ2-3	.	TRBV7-2	TRBD2	TGTGCCAGAACCCTCCTTGGTACTAGCGGGGGTACAGATACGCAGTATTTT	CARTLLGTSGGTDTQYF
TRBJ2-2	few	TRBV24-1	TRBD1	TGTGCCACCAGTGACCCGACAGGGGGCTCGGGCACCGGGGAGCTGTTTTTT	CATSDPTGGSGTGELFF
TRBJ1-1	few	TRBV7-2	.	TGTGCCAGCAGCTCAGGCTTGGGGTACGCAGGGAACACTGAAGCTTTCTTT	CASSSGLGYAGNTEAFF
TRBJ1-2	.	TRBV7-2	.	TGTGCCAGCAGCTTAGGCCTAGACGGCTACACCTTC	CASSLGLDGYTF
TRBJ2-2	few	TRBV10-3	TRBD2	TGTGCCATCAGTCGGGGGGGCCGGGAGTCCGGGGAGCTGTTTTTT	CAISRGGRESGELFF
TRBJ2-1	.	TRBV3-1	TRBD2	TGTGCCAGCAGCCAAGACTTGGGGGGGGATGAGCAGTTCTTC	CASSQDLGGDEQFF
TRBJ1-2	few	TRBV18	.	TGTGCCAGCTCACCATATATCGAACAGGGTGCTGGCTACACCTTC	CASSPYIEQGAGYTF
TRBJ2-5	many	TRBV5-1	.	TGCGCCAGCAGCTTGGGGCCAGGGGAAGAGACCCAGTACTTC	CASSLGPGEETQYF